The 32 T cell receptor beta chains listed next were all sequenced from one sample in a study of early T cells in non-severe SARS-CoV-2 infection. In TCRdb, the 5' RACE reads were re-called with MiXCR into one record per CDR3 protein. This sample has just over 70,000 distinct CDR3 sequences, with around 12% found just once. The sample consisted of whole blood. The receptors derive from an adult who was a healthcare worker with PCR-confirmed SARS-CoV-2 infection or an uninfected control (not recorded which).

This clonotype was seen repeatedly, ten times or more. The chain recombines TRBV6-1 with TRBJ2-5; D ambiguous. V lost 2 bases, J lost 1 base, and 8 bases lay in between. This CDR3 contains 14 residues. Germline V gene sequence: CDR1 MNHNS, CDR2 SASEGT. The CDR3 nucleotides are TGTGCCAGCAGTGAAATGGCCAGCCAAGAGACCCAGTACTTC. Amino acids: CASSEMASQETQYF.

This clonotype has a handful of counts. The chain joins TRBV9 to TRBJ2-3; D is unresolved. The ends were cut back, 4 bases at V and 0 bases at J, with 9 bases in the middle. Per germline, CDR1 SGDLS and CDR2 YYNGEE. The CDR3 runs 14 residues. CDR3 coding DNA: TGTGCCAGCAGCACCAGATCTAGCACAGATACGCAGTATTTT. This encodes CASSTRSSTDTQYF.

Ten or more counts support this clonotype. This chain links TRBV12-3 or TRBV12-4 with TRBJ1-4, with 7 nucleotides matching TRBD1. V lost 5 bases to trimming and J lost 11 bases; unmatched junction nucleotides: 11. The length of the CDR3 is 14 residues. The CDR3 region is CASSMTGLVGKLFF. The DNA of the CDR3 is TGTGCCAGCAGTATGACAGGGCTGGTCGGGAAACTGTTTTTT.

In its sample, this clonotype was seen many times. The rearrangement joins TRBV6-2 or TRBV6-3 to TRBJ1-5; tentative D call: TRBD1 (5 bases). Trimming stripped 6 bases from V and 3 bases from J, with 12 bases between. The CDR3 contains 14 residues. The V gene's germline CDR1 is MNHEY and CDR2 SVGEGT. The CDR3 protein is CASSRDRPNQPQHF. The DNA of the CDR3 is TGTGCCAGCAGCCGCGACAGACCCAATCAGCCCCAGCATTTT.

The V call is TRBV9, the J call TRBJ2-3; TRBD1 might be the D (5 bases). Germline lookup yields CDR1 SGDLS and CDR2 YYNGEE. V dropped 3 bases and J dropped 6 bases, with 11 bases sitting between them. The CDR3 loop spans 13 amino acids. Written as DNA, the CDR3 is TGTGCCAGCAGCGGAACAGGAGTTGATACGCAGTATTTT. Encoded protein: CASSGTGVDTQYF.

This clonotype occurred many times. The chain employs TRBV6-4 and TRBJ2-1; the match to TRBD1 covers 7 bases. This CDR3 region has 14 residues. Germline CDR1 is MRHNA and CDR2 is SNTAGT. The V and J ends lost 3 bases and 8 bases, in that order; junction bases with no gene match: 7. CDR3 DNA: TGTGCCAGCAGTGAGACGACAGGGTACGATGAGCAGTTCTTC. Its translation is CASSETTGYDEQFF.

Many counts were recorded for this clonotype. The chain is built from TRBV7-7 and TRBJ2-1, with 10 bases aligning to TRBD2. V shed 0 bases, J shed 7 bases, and the junction held 3 bases outside the gene matches. CDR1 and CDR2 (germline): SSHAT, FNYEAQ (reference sequence). The CDR3 runs 15 residues. The CDR3 DNA reads TGTGCCAGCAGCTTAGCACTAGCGGGACCGAATGAGCAGTTCTTC. It translates to CASSLALAGPNEQFF.

This clonotype has at least ten counts. The genes are TRBV11-2 and TRBJ2-5; 16 positions match TRBD2. The CDR3 is made up of 18 amino acids. Trimming at V came to 5 bases and at J to 2 bases, leaving 8 bases not matched to a gene. The germline gives CDR1 SGHAT, CDR2 FQNNGV. The CDR3 here is CASSHRGLAGGYQETQYF. CDR3 in DNA: TGTGCCAGCAGCCACCGGGGACTAGCGGGGGGGTATCAAGAGACCCAGTACTTC.

The sample holds many counts of this clonotype. J is TRBJ2-7 and V is TRBV6-1; tentative D call: TRBD1 (6 bases). The CDR3 has 16 residues. CDR1 and CDR2 (germline): MNHNS, SASEGT. The ends were cut back, 9 bases at V and 0 bases at J, with 21 bases in the middle. CDR3: CASINGRGTSSYEQYF. Here the CDR3 DNA reads TGTGCCAGTATTAACGGTCGAGGGACATCCTCCTACGAGCAGTACTTC.

Details on this clonotype: A much larger clone sits a single nucleotide away, making a read error possible. This chain links TRBV10-3 with TRBJ2-7; possible D gene TRBD1, 6 bases. Trimming took 8 bases from V and 6 from J, leaving 14 bases between them. CDR1 ENHRY and CDR2 SYGVKD come from the germline V gene. This CDR3 comprises 12 residues. The CDR3 reads CAIGLQGGEQYF. The CDR3 DNA follows: TGTGCCATCGGTCTACAGGGCGGCGAGCAGTACTTC.

This clonotype was picked up many times. The gene calls are TRBV9 and TRBJ2-5, with TRBD2 matching over 9 bases. Germline CDR1 SGDLS, CDR2 YYNGEE. The CDR3 is 16 amino acids. V lost 5 bases, J lost 0 bases, and 8 bases stayed unmatched. The CDR3 DNA reads TGTGCCAGCAGTTACGCTAGCGGGGCCTACCAAGAGACCCAGTACTTC. Residues: CASSYASGAYQETQYF. The whole variable domain, filled in from reference TRBV9 and TRBJ2-5, reads DSGVTQTPKHLITATGQRVTLRCSPRSGDLSVYWYQQSLDQGLQFLIQYYNGEERAKGNILERFSAQQFPDLHSELNLSSLELGDSALYFCASSYASGAYQETQYFGPGTRLLVL.

This clonotype was seen at least ten times. Here the CDR3 reads CASSQDGRTFMDEQFF. CDR3 in DNA: TGCGCCAGCAGCCAAGACGGGAGGACGTTTATGGATGAGCAGTTCTTC. The chain has TRBV4-3 and TRBJ2-1; 7 nucleotides agree with TRBD2. J was trimmed by 8 bases and V by 0 bases; bases with no gene match: 10. Germline CDR1 LGHNA, CDR2 YSLEER. The CDR3 has 16 residues.

This chain connects TRBV27 to TRBJ2-3, with D maybe TRBD1 (5 bases). Looked up from germline, CDR1 is MNHEY and CDR2 is SMNVEV (reference sequence). Trimming shortened V by 5 bases and J by 0 bases, and 15 bases separated the two germline ends. The length of the CDR3 is 16 residues. CDR3 nucleotide sequence: TGTGCCAGCAGTAACAGGCCGTTGTCGAGCACAGATACGCAGTATTTT. Translation gives CASSNRPLSSTDTQYF.

This clonotype appeared many times. The genes are TRBV6-5 and TRBJ1-1; tentative D call: TRBD1 (5 bases). Trimming pared 0 bases from V and 7 bases from J, leaving 9 bases between. The V gene's germline CDR1 is MNHEY and CDR2 SVGAGI. The CDR3 spans 13 residues. The CDR3 loop is CASSYSGAGEAFF. DNA for the CDR3: TGTGCCAGCAGTTACTCCGGGGCAGGTGAAGCTTTCTTT.

This clonotype was detected ten times or more. The chain joins TRBV6-6 to TRBJ1-2; 8 bases line up with TRBD1. Trimming removed 3 bases from V and 7 bases from J; junction bases left unmatched: 10. This CDR3 region has 15 residues. The V gene's germline CDR1 is MNHNY and CDR2 SVGAGI (reference sequence). Here the CDR3 DNA reads TGTGCCAGCAGTTATTCAGGGGGCACCCTCGGTGGCTACACCTTC. Amino acid sequence: CASSYSGGTLGGYTF.

The count of this clonotype is one. The chain uses TRBV29-1 and TRBJ1-2; D gene uncertain. The V end lost 0 bases, the J end lost 6 bases, and 5 bases lay between the germline ends. Germline assignment: CDR1 SQVTM and CDR2 ANQGSEA. CDR3 length: 11 residues. CDR3 nucleotide sequence: TGCAGCGTTGAAGATATCGATGGCTACACCTTC. Protein sequence: CSVEDIDGYTF.

This clonotype was detected many times. V is TRBV6-6 and J is TRBJ1-4; D perhaps matches TRBD1 (6 bases). The V end was cut by 5 bases, the J end by 4 bases, with 20 bases between. The CDR3 length is 17 residues. CDR1 MNHNY and CDR2 SVGAGI come from the germline V gene (reference sequence). The CDR3 is CASSGQLPSLNNEKLFF. CDR3 DNA: TGTGCCAGCAGTGGACAGTTGCCATCGCTGAATAATGAAAAACTGTTTTTT.

This clonotype appeared many times. J is TRBJ1-5 and V is TRBV27, with D unclear. The CDR3 length is 15 residues. Germline CDR1 is MNHEY and CDR2 is SMNVEV (reference sequence). Deletions cut 8 bases from V and 0 bases from J, with 14 bases between. The CDR3, as DNA: TGTGCCAGCGCACGGGCAGACTATAGCAATCAGCCCCAGCATTTT. Protein product: CASARADYSNQPQHF.

This clonotype was counted at least ten times. The chain is built from TRBV20-1 and TRBJ2-7; unclear D gene. The germline gives CDR1 DFQATT, CDR2 SNEGSKA (reference sequence). Deletions cut 0 bases from V and 1 base from J, with 7 bases between. The CDR3 runs to 13 residues. This CDR3 is CSARDGISYEQYF. CDR3 bases: TGCAGTGCTAGAGACGGTATTTCCTACGAGCAGTACTTC.

This clonotype was seen a few times. V usage is TRBV2 and J usage is TRBJ2-1; D gene ambiguous. Deletions cut 0 bases from V and 6 bases from J, with 9 bases between. The CDR3 has 14 residues. CDR1 and CDR2 from the germline V gene are SNHLY and FYNNEI. CDR3 amino acids: CASSEALYVNEQFF. CDR3 nucleotide sequence: TGTGCCAGCAGTGAAGCGCTGTATGTCAATGAGCAGTTCTTC.

This clonotype occurred many times. The rearrangement uses TRBV29-1 and TRBJ2-3; 7 nucleotides line up with TRBD2. The trim removed 5 bases at V and 7 bases at J, leaving 9 bases unmatched. The CDR3 length is 13 residues. CDR1 and CDR2 (germline): SQVTM, ANQGSEA. The CDR3 sequence is CSVLPSGTNTQYF. The CDR3, as DNA: TGCAGCGTTTTGCCCAGCGGGACCAATACGCAGTATTTT.

This clonotype was observed many times. The rearrangement uses TRBV27 and TRBJ1-1; D is uncertain. The CDR3 totals 13 residues. The V end was cut by 0 bases, the J end by 8 bases, with 10 bases between. The germline CDR1 and CDR2 sequences are MNHEY and SMNVEV (reference sequence). The CDR3 nucleotides read TGTGCCAGCAGTTTATCGGACGCAAGCGAAGCTTTCTTT. Protein product: CASSLSDASEAFF.

The chain is built from TRBV20-1 and TRBJ2-3; D is unresolved. Trimming cost V 3 bases and J 4 bases, with 14 bases left between them. The CDR3 sequence is 14 residues long. Germline V lookup: CDR1 DFQATT, CDR2 SNEGSKA (reference sequence). CDR3 sequence reads: CSASRVPRADTQYF. The CDR3 nucleotides read TGCAGTGCTAGTCGGGTCCCCCGGGCAGATACGCAGTATTTT.

Ten or more counts support this clonotype. The chain carries TRBV21-1 and TRBJ2-3; the D call in the table, TRBD1, was not verified against the DNA. TRBV21-1 is a listed pseudogene. The CDR3 spans 12 residues. This CDR3 is CASSWGGDTQYF. CDR3 sequence (DNA): TGTGCCAGCAGCTGGGGGGGAGATACGCAGTATTTT.

This clonotype was recorded at least ten times. V and J are TRBV7-9 and TRBJ1-2; unclear D gene. The germline CDR1 and CDR2 sequences are SEHNR and FQNEAQ (reference sequence). CDR3 size: 12 residues. The V end lost 0 bases, the J end lost 8 bases, and 7 bases lay between the germline ends. CDR3 sequence: CASSLAGFGYTF. In nucleotides, the CDR3 is TGTGCCAGCAGCTTAGCAGGGTTCGGCTACACCTTC.

Ten or more counts support this clonotype. The J gene is TRBJ2-1, the V gene TRBV20-1; 7 nucleotides agree with TRBD2. Trimming at V came to 2 bases and at J to 6 bases, leaving 13 bases not matched to a gene. The CDR3 is made up of 16 amino acids. Germline CDR1 DFQATT, CDR2 SNEGSKA (reference sequence). In DNA form, the CDR3 reads TGCAGTGCTAGAATTACACACCCTTGGGGGGGCAATGAGCAGTTCTTC. This gives the protein CSARITHPWGGNEQFF.

This clonotype was seen a handful of times. A single base separates this from a much larger clone, so it may be a read error. The chain joins TRBV24-1 to TRBJ1-2, with 10 nucleotides matching TRBD1. J was trimmed by 3 bases and V by 8 bases; bases with no gene match: 17. Germline V lookup: CDR1 KGHDR, CDR2 SFDVKD. The CDR3 consists of 18 residues. CDR3 bases: TGTGCCACCATCAACATGTGGGGACAGGGGAAATTCGACTATGGCTACACCTTC. It yields the protein CATINMWGQGKFDYGYTF.

This clonotype was detected ten times or more. This chain connects TRBV18 to TRBJ2-6; possible D gene TRBD2, 5 bases. CDR3 length: 15 amino acids. V was shortened by 6 bases and J by 0 bases, with 9 bases between the two germline ends. The germline CDR1 and CDR2 sequences are KGHSH and LQKENI. The CDR3 DNA reads TGTGCCAGCTCGCGAGGGATCTCTGGGGCCAACGTCCTGACTTTC. This translates into CASSRGISGANVLTF.

This clonotype has only a few counts. The rearrangement links TRBV29-1 to TRBJ1-1; D ambiguous. Between the trimmed V and J ends, which lost 4 bases and 6 bases, there was a span of 9 bases. The germline gives CDR1 SQVTM, CDR2 ANQGSEA. The CDR3 loop spans 11 amino acids. Here the CDR3 reads CSVVRAAEAFF. Written as DNA, the CDR3 is TGCAGCGTTGTACGGGCTGCTGAAGCTTTCTTT.

Ten or more counts support this clonotype. This rearrangement joins TRBV9 to TRBJ1-6, with 7 bases lining up with TRBD1. This CDR3 has 17 amino acids. In germline, CDR1 is SGDLS, CDR2 YYNGEE. V gave up 4 bases and J gave up 0 bases; unmatched junction bases: 7. Here the CDR3 reads CASSSGDSSSYNSPLHF. The CDR3 coding sequence is TGTGCCAGCAGCTCAGGGGACAGTAGCTCCTATAATTCACCCCTCCACTTT.

This chain joins TRBV6-2 or TRBV6-3 and TRBJ2-7, with D possibly TRBD2 on 7 matching bases. The germline V gene has CDR1 MNHEY and CDR2 SVGEGT. V was shortened by 1 base and J by 0 bases, with 10 bases between the two germline ends. CDR3 length: 15 amino acids. The CDR3 coding sequence is TGTGCCAGCAGTTACTGGGGGGGGGCCTCCTACGAGCAGTACTTC. Amino acids: CASSYWGGASYEQYF.

The chain carries TRBV6-2 or TRBV6-3 and TRBJ2-1; 8 bases align to TRBD1. In germline, CDR1 is MNHEY, CDR2 SVGEGT. Germline trimming cut 2 bases from V and 7 bases from J; bases unmatched to any gene: 7. This CDR3 has 15 amino acids. The CDR3 sequence is CASSYDQGAGNEQFF. The CDR3 bases are TGTGCCAGCAGTTACGACCAGGGGGCAGGTAATGAGCAGTTCTTC.